This T cell receptor (beta chain) was observed in a study of patients with pleural tuberculosis. This clonotype was picked up one time. The junction shows a germline mismatch at one end, possibly a read error. The CDR3 has 13 amino acids. Germline V gene data show CDR1 as MDHEN and CDR2 as SYDVKM. TCRdb re-called the reads with MiXCR, one entry per CDR3 protein. The data hold under 30,000 distinct CDR3 sequences, with 15% to 20% observed a single time. The sample was peripheral blood. The receptor comes from a human donor with pleural tuberculosis. The chain recombines TRBV28 with TRBJ1-1, with no clear D. The CDR3 protein is CASSVSGPHETFF. The DNA for the CDR3 is TGTGCCAGCAGTGTAAGTGGACCCCATGAGACTTTCTTC.